Listed below are T cell receptor beta chains from one sample, sequenced in a study of human versus mouse CDR3 diversity and MHC coevolution. Sequencing was performed with immunoSEQ multiplex PCR; in TCRdb, only in-frame clones are kept and a portion is missing. The sample yields around 74,000 clones, 85% to 95% seen once. The sample comprised naive CD4+ T cells from blood. The receptors were gathered from a person between 25 and 70 years old in good health. CDR3s include the opening cysteine and the closing phenylalanine or tryptophan. The D gene is left open where the match is weak. Clone sizes are given selectively: once, few, many, or a class where the clone is expanded.

clone_size j_call d_call v_call cdr3_aa cdr3_nt
NA TRBJ2-7 TRBD2 TRBV18 CASSRGLAGPLLEQYF TGTGCCAGCTCACGAGGACTAGCGGGACCCCTACTCGAGCAGTACTTC
NA TRBJ1-1 NA TRBV9 CASSVVLGGNTEAFF TGTGCCAGCAGCGTAGTTCTGGGGGGGAACACTGAAGCTTTCTTT
NA TRBJ1-1 TRBD1 TRBV6-1 CASTLTGQVGTEAFF TGTGCCAGCACTCTGACGGGACAGGTTGGCACTGAAGCTTTCTTT
NA TRBJ2-7 NA TRBV30 CAWSVRGSYEQYF TGTGCCTGGAGTGTCAGGGGCTCGTACGAGCAGTACTTC
NA TRBJ1-1 NA TRBV5-1 CASGQQPNTEAFF TGCGCCAGCGGTCAACAGCCGAACACTGAAGCTTTCTTT
NA TRBJ2-1 TRBD1 TRBV12-5 CASGSGQGASNEQFF TGTGCTAGTGGTTCAGGACAGGGGGCAAGCAATGAGCAGTTCTTC
NA TRBJ2-1 TRBD2 TRBV5-1 CASSFSLGLATLQFF TGCGCCAGCAGCTTTTCTCTGGGACTAGCGACGTTGCAGTTCTTC
once TRBJ1-3 NA TRBV9 CASSLLSGNTIYF TGTGCCAGCAGCCTTTTGTCTGGAAACACCATATATTTT
once TRBJ2-2 NA TRBV19 CASSTYTGELFF TGTGCCAGTAGTACCTACACCGGGGAGCTGTTTTTT
once TRBJ2-5 TRBD2 TRBV6-1 CASSESYRGLARETQYF TGTGCCAGCAGTGAATCCTACCGAGGACTAGCCCGGGAGACCCAGTACTTC
NA TRBJ1-2 NA TRBV4-2 CASSQDGTDDYGYTF TGTGCCAGCAGCCAAGATGGAACAGATGACTATGGCTACACCTTC
NA TRBJ1-4 NA TRBV9 CASSVGGIATNEKLFF TGTGCCAGCAGCGTAGGCGGGATTGCAACTAATGAAAAACTGTTTTTT
NA TRBJ2-3 NA TRBV2 CASRGGRHPTDTQYF TGTGCCAGCAGGGGGGGTCGTCACCCAACGGATACGCAGTATTTT
NA TRBJ2-1 NA TRBV11-2 CASSSTSPVYNEQFF TGTGCCAGCAGTTCCACTAGCCCTGTCTACAATGAGCAGTTCTTC
NA TRBJ1-2 TRBD1 TRBV30 CAWSGRTGGIMGYTF TGTGCCTGGAGTGGTAGGACAGGGGGCATTATGGGCTACACCTTC
NA TRBJ2-7 NA TRBV6-5 CASSHGQTYEQYF TGTGCCAGCAGCCACGGACAGACCTACGAGCAGTACTTC
NA TRBJ2-1 NA TRBV7-6 CASSPWGGLEPYQSSYNEQFF TGTGCCAGCAGCCCCTGGGGGGGGCTTGAACCGTATCAAAGCTCCTACAATGAGCAGTTCTTC
NA TRBJ1-2 TRBD1 TRBV18 CASSRGQGGVGYTF TGTGCCAGCTCACGCGGACAGGGAGGAGTTGGCTACACCTTC
NA TRBJ2-7 TRBD1 TRBV30 CAWVSGQAHEQYF TGTGCCTGGGTGTCCGGACAGGCCCACGAGCAGTACTTC